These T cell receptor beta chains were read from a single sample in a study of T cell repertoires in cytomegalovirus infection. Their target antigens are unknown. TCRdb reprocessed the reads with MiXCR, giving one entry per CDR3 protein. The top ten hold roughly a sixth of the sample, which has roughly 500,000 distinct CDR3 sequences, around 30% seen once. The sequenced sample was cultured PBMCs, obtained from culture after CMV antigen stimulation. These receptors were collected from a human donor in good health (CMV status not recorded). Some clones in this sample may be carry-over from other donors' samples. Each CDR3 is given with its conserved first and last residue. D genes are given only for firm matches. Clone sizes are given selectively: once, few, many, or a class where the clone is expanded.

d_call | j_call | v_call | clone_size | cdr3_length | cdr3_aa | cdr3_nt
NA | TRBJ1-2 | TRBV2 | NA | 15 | CASRGMAGQGYGYTF | TGTGCCAGCAGGGGGATGGCGGGGCAAGGCTATGGCTACACCTTC
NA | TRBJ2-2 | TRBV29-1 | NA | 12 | CSVEDGTGELFF | TGCAGCGTTGAAGATGGCACCGGGGAGCTGTTTTTT
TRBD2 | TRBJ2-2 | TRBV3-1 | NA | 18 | CASSHSYGLAGQTGELFF | TGTGCCAGCAGCCATTCTTACGGACTAGCGGGACAAACCGGGGAGCTGTTTTTT
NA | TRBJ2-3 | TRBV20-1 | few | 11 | CSARAGNTQYF | TGCAGTGCTAGAGCGGGAAATACGCAGTATTTT
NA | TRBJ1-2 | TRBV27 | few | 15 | CASSVTGLANYGYTF | TGTGCCAGCAGTGTTACAGGGTTAGCTAACTATGGCTACACCTTC
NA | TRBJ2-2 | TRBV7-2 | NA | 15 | CASSRDLPNTGELFF | TGTGCCAGCAGCCGGGATCTCCCGAACACCGGGGAGCTGTTTTTT
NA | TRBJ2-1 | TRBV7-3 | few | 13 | CASSLTSAGEQFF | TGTGCCAGCAGCTTAACCTCGGCCGGTGAGCAGTTCTTC
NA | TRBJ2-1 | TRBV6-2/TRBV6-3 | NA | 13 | CASSYLKRNEQFF | TGTGCCAGCAGTTATTTGAAGCGGAATGAGCAGTTCTTC
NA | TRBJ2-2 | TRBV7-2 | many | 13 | CASSLGMGGELFF | TGTGCCAGCAGCCTAGGAATGGGCGGGGAGCTGTTTTTT
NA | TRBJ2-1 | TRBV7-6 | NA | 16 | CASSGTQGPPPREQFF | TGTGCCAGCAGCGGCACCCAGGGGCCACCACCACGTGAGCAGTTCTTC
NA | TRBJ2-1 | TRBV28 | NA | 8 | CASGTLIF | TGTGCCAGTGGGACTTTAATTTTC
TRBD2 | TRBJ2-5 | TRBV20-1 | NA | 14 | CSARDLAGGRTQYF | TGCAGTGCTAGAGATCTAGCGGGCGGTAGGACCCAGTACTTC
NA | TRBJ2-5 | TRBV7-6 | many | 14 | CASSFGQGGETQYF | TGTGCCAGCAGCTTCGGACAGGGAGGGGAGACCCAGTACTTC
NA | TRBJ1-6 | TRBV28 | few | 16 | CASLRLADTYNSPLHF | TGTGCCAGCTTACGCCTCGCCGACACCTATAATTCACCCCTCCACTTT
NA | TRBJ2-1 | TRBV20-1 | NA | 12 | CSARIPNNEQFF | TGCAGTGCTAGAATACCAAACAATGAGCAGTTCTTC
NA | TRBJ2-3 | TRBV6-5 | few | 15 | CASSSYVPVTDTQYF | TGTGCCAGCAGTTCTTATGTACCTGTTACAGATACGCAGTATTTT
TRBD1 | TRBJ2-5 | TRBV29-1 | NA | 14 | CSVPRDRVQETQYF | TGCAGCGTTCCCCGGGACAGGGTCCAAGAGACCCAGTACTTC
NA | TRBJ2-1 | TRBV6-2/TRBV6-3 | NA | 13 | CASHSLPYNEQFF | TGTGCCAGCCACTCCCTGCCCTACAATGAGCAGTTCTTC
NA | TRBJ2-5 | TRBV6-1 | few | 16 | CASRRDRTQYQETQYF | TGTGCCAGCAGACGAGACCGGACCCAGTACCAAGAGACCCAGTACTTC
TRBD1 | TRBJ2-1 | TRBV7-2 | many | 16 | CASSLAQARGLNEQFF | TGTGCCAGCAGCTTAGCGCAGGCCAGGGGGCTAAATGAGCAGTTCTTC
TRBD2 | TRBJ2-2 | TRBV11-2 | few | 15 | CASSPSGRNTGELFF | TGTGCCAGCAGCCCTAGCGGGAGGAACACCGGGGAGCTGTTTTTT
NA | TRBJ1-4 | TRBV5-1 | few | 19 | CASSFLPSTERVTYEKLFF | TGCGCCAGCAGCTTCCTCCCTTCTACAGAGCGGGTCACGTATGAAAAACTGTTTTTT
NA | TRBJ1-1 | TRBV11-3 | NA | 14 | CASSLDPQVAEAFF | TGTGCCAGCAGCTTAGATCCGCAAGTCGCTGAAGCTTTCTTT
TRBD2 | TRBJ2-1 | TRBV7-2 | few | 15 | CASSQGLAIYNEQFF | TGTGCCAGCAGCCAGGGACTAGCGATTTACAATGAGCAGTTCTTC
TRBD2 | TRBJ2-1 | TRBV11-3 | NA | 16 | CASSLGTSGRKDEQFF | TGTGCCAGCAGCTTAGGGACTAGCGGGAGAAAGGATGAGCAGTTCTTC
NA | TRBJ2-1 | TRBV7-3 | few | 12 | CASSFPDTEQFF | TGTGCCAGCAGCTTCCCTGACACTGAGCAGTTCTTC
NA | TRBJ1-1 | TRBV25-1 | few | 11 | CASSENTEAFF | TGTGCCAGCAGTGAAAATACTGAAGCTTTCTTT
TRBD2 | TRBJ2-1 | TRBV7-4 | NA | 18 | CASSLPVAGERIYNEQFF | TGTGCCAGCAGCTTACCAGTAGCGGGCGAACGTATCTACAATGAGCAGTTCTTC
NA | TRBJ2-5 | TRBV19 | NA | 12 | CASSPSGGTQYF | TGTGCCAGTAGTCCCTCGGGCGGGACCCAGTACTTC
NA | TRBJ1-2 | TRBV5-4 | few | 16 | CASSFGRHPANYGYTF | TGTGCCAGCAGCTTCGGCCGACATCCAGCTAACTATGGCTACACCTTC
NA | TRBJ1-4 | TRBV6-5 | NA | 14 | CASSYSERLEKLFF | TGTGCCAGCAGTTACTCTGAAAGACTTGAAAAACTGTTTTTT
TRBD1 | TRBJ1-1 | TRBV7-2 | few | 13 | CASSFDRENEAFF | TGTGCCAGCAGCTTCGACAGGGAAAATGAAGCTTTCTTT
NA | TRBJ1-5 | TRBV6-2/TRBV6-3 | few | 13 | CASRGSWVQPQHF | TGTGCCAGCAGGGGTTCCTGGGTGCAGCCCCAGCATTTT
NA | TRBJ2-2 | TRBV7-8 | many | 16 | CASSLGNRVISGELFF | TGTGCCAGCAGCTTAGGGAACAGGGTAATCTCCGGGGAGCTGTTTTTT
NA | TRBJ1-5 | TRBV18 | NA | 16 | CASSPPNGGSNQPQHF | TGTGCCAGCTCACCACCTAACGGGGGAAGCAATCAGCCCCAGCATTTT
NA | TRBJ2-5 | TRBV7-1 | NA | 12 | CASATSKETQYF | TGTGCCAGCGCTACTAGTAAAGAGACCCAGTACTTC
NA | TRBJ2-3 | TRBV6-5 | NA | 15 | CASSYSGTDTDTQYF | TGTGCCAGCAGTTACTCGGGGACGGACACAGATACGCAGTATTTT
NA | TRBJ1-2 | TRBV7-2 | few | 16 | CASSLVYRARDYGYTF | TGTGCCAGCAGCTTAGTGTACAGGGCCCGAGACTATGGCTACACCTTC
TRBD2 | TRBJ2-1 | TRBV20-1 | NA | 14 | CSARDPREGWGQFF | TGCAGTGCTAGAGATCCGAGGGAGGGCTGGGGGCAGTTCTTC